This T cell receptor (beta chain) was identified in a study of the immune and genomic landscape of osteosarcoma (dated by TCRdb to the early 2020s). A note on the overall study: A total of 50 or so pediatric and adult patients with high-grade osteosarcoma made up the overall cohort, and the median age at diagnosis was around 25 years (range about 5-85). Poor-risk disease was overrepresented in the cohort, as 73% of patients had an unfavorable pathologic response to standard therapy and more than 55% had died. In the overall cohort, 50% to 65% of patients were male, and localized disease at diagnosis was presented by 77% of patients. To define immunogenic potential, the study profiled osteosarcoma specimens using whole genome, RNA and T-cell receptor sequencing along with immunohistochemistry and reverse phase protein arrays. To characterize the osteosarcoma immunogenomic landscape, the TCR sequencing results were combined with transcriptome, protein array and immunostaining data. The goal of the study was to explain why immune checkpoint inhibitors show limited clinical activity in osteosarcoma. A few patients contributed a couple of samples from the same tumor site.

The investigation overall reported the following: Sample size was not determined by any statistical method, because osteosarcoma is rare and every possible sample was collected. TCR productive clonality was greater in the immune-hot C3 cluster than in the cold C1 cluster, although TCR productive clonality remained low overall. In five cases, a single hyperexpanded clone dominated the repertoire, and each of these five cases had fewer than 100 T-cell clonotypes. Rather than matched normal tissue, external data from normal skin and healthy peripheral blood provided the clonality benchmarks. Overall, productive TCR clonality was low, with a mean of 0.09 and a maximum of 0.3, which suggests limited clonal expansion of T cells. Alongside the frozen tumor specimens, matched blood was collected from only a couple of patients.

Concerning this clone: Its antigen specificity is not known. No much larger clone is present one base from it, and per-base qualities are unavailable.

The tumors sampled were post-treatment primary, local recurrence and metastasis specimens taken from patients with a poor prognosis. The germline ends are 15 bases apart after V is trimmed by 5 bases and J by 7 bases. Its CDR3 holds 15 amino acids, cysteine through phenylalanine. Only CDR3 DNA remains: 45 bases, in frame from the first base. Taken from the germline V gene, the CDR1 and CDR2 loops are SNHLY and FYNNEI. TCR beta chain CDR3 regions were immunosequenced using the ImmunoSEQ Assay (Adaptive Biotechnologies). In the paper's pipeline: The ImmunoSEQ Analyzer platform was used to export TCRB rearrangements, read counts, read proportions and gene usage. T-cell clonality was calculated from productive rearrangements as 1 minus Pielou's evenness. In the clonal space homeostasis analysis, clonotypes were grouped as rare, small, medium, large or hyperexpanded (0.01 to 1 of the repertoire). TCR productive clonality was compared across immune clusters C1, C2 and C3 using the Wilcoxon rank sum test. The table was pulled from immuneACCESS by TCRdb, which kept in-frame rearrangements only. Such tables lose some clones; where checked, under half of the loss comes from unresolved V genes, and the rest has no known cause. The DNA was the basis for D and trimming; V, J and clone size are from that table. The sample includes over a thousand clones, with 60% to 75% observed a single time. 9.5% of the sample lies in the top ten.

The TCR was taken from a man younger than 40 with osteosarcoma. The age is the age at diagnosis. The chain joins TRBV2 to TRBJ2-6; the D region is possibly TRBD1 or TRBD2, each matching across 5 bases. Specimen: primary tumor tissue from the femur. The meaning of the sample's cell subset or site label: resected primary osteosarcoma tumor. The nucleotide sequence is given as TGTGCCAGCAGTCGGGACGGGGCCGGTGCCAACGTCCTGACTTTC. Its product reads: CASSRDGAGANVLTF.